This T cell receptor beta chain was documented in a study of T cell changes during pregnancy in multiple sclerosis (dated by TCRdb to the late 2010s). Context from the whole study: The study examined how the T cell repertoire changed over the course of pregnancy in women with multiple sclerosis.

The CDR3 goes from the cysteine to the phenylalanine over 18 residues. The CDR3 DNA has 54 bases and is translated from base 1. CDR1 MGHRA and CDR2 YSYEKL were looked up in the germline V gene. The junction shows trimming of 3 bases on V and 5 bases on J, and the gene matches do not reach 13 bases of it. Comment on this clone: Its cognate antigen has yet to be identified. Base qualities are not recorded, but no much larger clone differs from it by a single base.

The library was obtained by the immunoSEQ multiplex PCR assay. Held by TCRdb, this immuneACCESS table contains in-frame sequences only and omits some clones. Under half of the omission traces to an unresolved V gene where checked; the cause of the rest is unknown. The sample profile shows about 60,000 clones; roughly 93% of them were found once. Of the sample, about 1.8% falls within the top ten clones. The origin of this receptor is a female donor with multiple sclerosis, enrolled in a pregnancy study. This sequence uses TRBV4-1 and TRBJ2-2, with 9 junctional bases fitting TRBD2. The starting material was peripheral blood, obtained after pregnancy. CDR3 protein: CASSQVSGGRGRTGELFF. The DNA sequence reads TGCGCCAGCAGCCAGGTCTCAGGCGGGAGGGGTAGGACCGGGGAGCTGTTTTTT.